This TCR beta chain was captured by sequencing in a study of CD8+ T cells in alopecia areata. General observations from the study: Scalp specimens additionally yield sequences from normal skin's resident alphabeta T cells.

Note on this clone: What it binds is not known. Gene names follow the mouse nomenclature. The read gets to within 4 residues of the CDR3 end, and the germline J gene fills in the rest.

The V end was cut by 2 bases, the J end by 3 bases, with 9 bases between. The germline V gene has CDR1 NSHNY and CDR2 SYGAGN. The CDR3 consists of 14 residues. cDNA reverse transcribed from extracted RNA served as the sequencing template. The method was immunoSEQ multiplex PCR; TCRdb's version includes in-frame clones alone and lacks a portion of them. This sample carries roughly 260,000 clones, none of them present only once. Sorting relied on CD4, CD8alpha, NKG2D, NKG2ACE and other markers applied to pooled cutaneous lymph node cells. The receptor was isolated from a C3H/HeJ mouse with alopecia areata. For this mouse line, the MHC haplotype is H2-k. Input material: CD4+ T cells sorted from a lymph node. The chain links TRBV13-1 to TRBJ2-1; D might be TRBD2 (7 bases). The CDR3 region is CASSDWGLYAEQFF. The part of the CDR3 DNA that was read is TGTGCCAGCAGTGACTGGGGGCTCTATGCT.